A selection of T cell receptor beta chains follows, all from one sample in a study of beta chain features in type 1 diabetes. Method: immunoSEQ multiplex PCR; TCRdb's copy keeps in-frame clones and lacks some. The sample yields about 150,000 clones, around 8.7% seen once. Material: central memory CD4+ T cells from blood. These receptors came from a young man in good health. Both conserved end residues are part of each CDR3. The D gene is left open where the match is weak.

TRBJ2-2 TRBD1 TRBV5-1 CASSLRTGGNTGELFF
TRBJ1-2 - TRBV7-2 CASSRDIVGYGYTF
- TRBD1 TRBV5-6 CASSHGTGSSLYEQYF
TRBJ2-6 - TRBV6-6 CASSYWSSGANVLTF
TRBJ2-3 - TRBV5-1 CASSFGTHTDTQYF
TRBJ2-2 - TRBV25-1 CASSKTGPSTYLFF
TRBJ1-2 TRBD1 TRBV28 CASSSGDRGQGLDGYTF
TRBJ2-3 TRBD2 TRBV7-2 CASSLGLAGGTTDTQYF
TRBJ1-2 - TRBV10-3 CAITRRGDYGYTF
TRBJ2-1 TRBD2 TRBV29-1 CSSGLAPTEQFF
TRBJ2-5 TRBD1 TRBV6-5 CASSLPGQGASGTQYF
TRBJ2-7 TRBD1 TRBV23-1 CASSQADRGVYYEQYF
TRBJ2-3 TRBD2 TRBV28 CASSLRTSGGLSTDTQYF
TRBJ2-3 - TRBV7-3 CASSLGPFHTDTQYF
TRBJ1-4 TRBD1 TRBV5-1 CASSRTGGTEKLFF
TRBJ1-6 - TRBV5-4 CASSPRLGPPF
TRBJ2-3 - TRBV18 CASSPPFFAGTDTQYF
TRBJ2-5 - TRBV7-9 CASSLFGETQYF